This is a list of T cell receptor beta chains from one sample in a study of regulatory T cells in long-lasting Graves disease. TCRdb re-called the multiplex PCR reads with MiXCR, one entry per CDR3 protein. This sample has about 340,000 distinct CDR3 sequences, with 20% found just once. The sample consisted of peripheral blood mononuclear cells (PBMCs), taken when the disease was refractory, from a patient treated with antithyroid drugs. The receptors were gathered from a female donor with Graves disease. Both conserved end residues are part of each CDR3. The D gene is left open where the match is weak. The size field is filled for only some rows; it gives once, few, many or a size class.

>-|TRBV5-1|TRBJ2-7|TRBD2
CASSRLAGNGYEQYF
TGCGCCAGCAGCCGACTAGCGGGAAATGGCTACGAGCAGTACTTC
>many|TRBV2|TRBJ2-7|-
CASSVQGYEQYF
TGTGCCAGCAGCGTACAGGGATACGAGCAGTACTTC
>many|TRBV24-1|TRBJ2-2|-
CATSDLGIFGNTGELFF
TGTGCCACCAGTGATTTGGGGATTTTCGGGAACACCGGGGAGCTGTTTTTT
>few|TRBV6-1|TRBJ2-4|TRBD1
CASTPSPGQGPFLAKNIQYF
TGTGCCAGCACCCCCTCTCCGGGACAGGGCCCATTTCTAGCCAAAAACATTCAGTACTTC
>-|TRBV10-1|TRBJ2-7|TRBD1
CAPPLGQGPYEQYF
TGCGCTCCCCCTCTGGGACAGGGGCCTTACGAGCAGTACTTC
>few|TRBV12-3/TRBV12-4|TRBJ2-1|-
CASSWDGDEQFF
TGTGCCAGCAGTTGGGACGGGGATGAGCAGTTCTTC
>many|TRBV28|TRBJ1-2|-
CASSLVQYNYGYTF
TGTGCCAGCAGTTTGGTACAGTATAACTATGGCTACACCTTC
>few|TRBV19|TRBJ2-7|-
CASTPSGQVGEQYF
TGTGCCAGTACCCCTTCCGGGCAGGTAGGCGAGCAGTACTTC
>many|TRBV2|TRBJ2-2|-
CASSRGGVPGTGELFF
TGTGCCAGCAGCAGGGGAGGAGTCCCAGGCACCGGGGAGCTGTTTTTT
>few|TRBV20-1|TRBJ1-5|TRBD1
CSAKDAGGSQPQHF
TGCAGTGCCAAAGACGCAGGGGGTTCTCAGCCCCAGCATTTT
>-|TRBV27|TRBJ1-6|-
CASSFDGGASYNSPLHF
TGTGCCAGCAGCTTTGACGGGGGGGCGAGCTATAATTCACCCCTCCACTTT
>-|TRBV30|TRBJ2-5|TRBD2
CAWSGLAGETQYF
TGTGCCTGGAGTGGACTAGCGGGAGAGACCCAGTACTTC
>many|TRBV7-2|TRBJ1-4|TRBD1
CASSRGTDEKLFF
TGTGCCAGCAGCCGCGGGACAGATGAAAAACTGTTTTTT
>many|TRBV6-1|TRBJ2-7|TRBD2
CASTEIPLAGDSYEQYF
TGTGCCAGCACCGAAATCCCACTAGCGGGAGACTCCTACGAGCAGTACTTC
>-|TRBV19|TRBJ2-5|-
CASSIWGQETQYF
TGTGCCAGTAGTATATGGGGCCAAGAGACCCAGTACTTC
>-|TRBV30|TRBJ1-6|-
CAWSIGVGHSPLHF
TGTGCCTGGAGCATAGGGGTGGGTCATTCACCCCTCCACTTT
>-|TRBV12-3/TRBV12-4|TRBJ1-5|-
CASSLTAGGNQPQHF
TGTGCCAGCAGTTTAACCGCGGGGGGCAATCAGCCCCAGCATTTT
>many|TRBV2|TRBJ2-6|-
CASSQGFGKGVRGANVLTF
TGTGCCAGCAGTCAAGGGTTCGGAAAGGGGGTACGTGGGGCCAACGTCCTGACTTTC
>many|TRBV7-2|TRBJ1-4|-
CASSLEGTLYEKLFF
TGTGCCAGCAGCTTAGAGGGGACACTCTATGAAAAACTGTTTTTT
>many|TRBV11-3|TRBJ1-4|-
CASSPSLPFEEKLFF
TGTGCCAGCAGCCCTAGTTTGCCGTTTGAGGAAAAACTGTTTTTT
>many|TRBV6-5|TRBJ1-4|-
CASSSSGYEKLFF
TGTGCCAGCAGTTCCTCAGGGTACGAAAAACTGTTTTTT
>many|TRBV2|TRBJ2-2|-
CASSGGKGPTGELFF
TGTGCCAGCAGCGGGGGTAAGGGGCCCACCGGGGAGCTGTTTTTT
>-|TRBV10-3|TRBJ2-1|TRBD2
CAISDGAGGVYNEQFF
TGTGCCATCAGTGATGGAGCGGGAGGGGTCTACAATGAGCAGTTCTTC
>many|TRBV6-5|TRBJ1-1|-
CASSYGTTEAFF
TGTGCCAGCAGTTACGGGACTACTGAAGCTTTCTTT
>few|TRBV7-9|TRBJ1-6|-
CASSLSQTNSPLHF
TGTGCCAGCAGCTTGTCGCAGACTAATTCACCCCTCCACTTT
>many|TRBV28|TRBJ1-5|-
CASRPGNYQPQHF
TGTGCCAGCAGACCCGGGAACTATCAGCCCCAGCATTTT
>many|TRBV12-3/TRBV12-4|TRBJ2-7|-
CASTAGLTYEQYF
TGTGCCAGCACCGCGGGACTTACCTACGAGCAGTACTTC
>many|TRBV20-1|TRBJ1-6|TRBD1
CSARAQAGGGSPLHF
TGCAGTGCTAGAGCCCAGGCAGGGGGAGGGTCACCCCTCCACTTT
>many|TRBV18|TRBJ1-6|TRBD1
CASSPGTGQSPLHF
TGTGCCAGCTCACCAGGGACAGGGCAATCACCCCTCCACTTT
>few|TRBV6-1|TRBJ1-1|TRBD1
CASYKRTGRGRMNTEAFF
TGTGCCAGTTACAAACGGACAGGTCGTGGGCGGATGAACACTGAAGCTTTCTTT
>few|TRBV5-6|TRBJ1-1|-
CASQIMGGQDTEAFF
TGTGCCAGTCAGATCATGGGGGGCCAGGACACTGAAGCTTTCTTT
>many|TRBV12-3/TRBV12-4|TRBJ1-1|-
CASSLSGGTEAFF
TGTGCCAGCAGCCTTTCGGGGGGCACTGAAGCTTTCTTT
>-|TRBV9|TRBJ2-1|TRBD2
CASSSWTSGRRGEQFF
TGTGCCAGCAGCTCTTGGACTAGCGGGAGACGGGGTGAGCAGTTCTTC
>many|TRBV12-3/TRBV12-4|TRBJ1-1|TRBD1
CASSLTMWRAGGMNTEAFF
TGTGCCAGCAGTTTAACCATGTGGAGGGCAGGGGGAATGAACACTGAAGCTTTCTTT
>-|TRBV9|TRBJ2-3|-
CASSQPGGGPPDTQYF
TGTGCCAGCAGCCAGCCAGGGGGAGGGCCCCCAGATACGCAGTATTTT
>many|TRBV12-3/TRBV12-4|TRBJ2-5|TRBD1
CASSSEEGQTQETQYF
TGTGCCAGCAGTTCCGAAGAGGGACAGACTCAAGAGACCCAGTACTTC
>-|TRBV11-2|TRBJ1-5|-
CASSLFYSGRNQPQHF
TGTGCCAGCAGCTTATTCTACTCCGGACGCAATCAGCCCCAGCATTTT
>many|TRBV27|TRBJ2-6|-
CASSLRISSMGANVLTF
TGTGCCAGCAGTTTAAGAATATCTTCTATGGGGGCCAACGTCCTGACTTTC
>few|TRBV30|TRBJ1-5|TRBD1
CAWSGGQASNQPQHF
TGTGCCTGGAGTGGGGGACAGGCTAGCAATCAGCCCCAGCATTTT
>-|TRBV7-6|TRBJ2-3|-
CARSYGGTDTQYF
TGTGCCAGGAGCTACGGGGGCACAGATACGCAGTATTTT
>few|TRBV6-1|TRBJ1-2|TRBD1
CASTPGQGNYGYTF
TGTGCCAGCACCCCGGGACAGGGCAACTATGGCTACACCTTC
>-|TRBV11-3|TRBJ2-1|TRBD2
CASSLDGTGGLPSYNEQFF
TGTGCCAGCAGCTTAGATGGGACGGGGGGACTACCATCTTACAATGAGCAGTTCTTC
>few|TRBV10-2|TRBJ2-5|-
CASSESYGSSISGAGQETQYF
TGCGCCAGCAGTGAGTCCTACGGGTCTTCTATTTCTGGGGCCGGCCAAGAGACCCAGTACTTC
>few|TRBV7-9|TRBJ2-7|TRBD1
CASSLSVSGQRDF
TGTGCCAGCAGCTTATCCGTATCGGGACAGCGTGACTTC
>few|TRBV20-1|TRBJ1-6|-
CSARPLARGYNSPLHF
TGCAGTGCTAGGCCCCTGGCACGCGGTTACAATTCACCCCTCCACTTT
>many|TRBV3-1|TRBJ1-6|-
CASSQGQINSPLHF
TGTGCCAGCAGCCAAGGACAGATTAATTCACCCCTCCACTTT
>many|TRBV6-5|TRBJ1-5|-
CASSYAGANQPQHF
TGTGCCAGCAGTTACGCAGGAGCCAATCAGCCCCAGCATTTT
>-|TRBV5-1|TRBJ2-3|-
CASSLGHTTDTQYF
TGCGCCAGCAGCCTGGGACACACAACAGATACGCAGTATTTT
>-|TRBV18|TRBJ1-5|TRBD1
CASSPGTGSSNQPQHF
TGTGCCAGCTCACCGGGGACAGGGTCGAGCAATCAGCCCCAGCATTTT
>-|TRBV6-4|TRBJ2-3|TRBD2
CASRGTSGGPTDTQYF
TGTGCCAGCAGGGGGACTAGCGGGGGGCCCACAGATACGCAGTATTTT
>many|TRBV12-3/TRBV12-4|TRBJ1-5|-
CASSSHHSNQPQHF
TGTGCCAGCAGTTCACATCATAGCAATCAGCCCCAGCATTTT
>few|TRBV30|TRBJ2-7|-
CACRGFPSYEQYF
TGTGCCTGTAGGGGATTTCCCTCCTACGAGCAGTACTTC
>many|TRBV6-1|TRBJ2-7|-
CASTIPGSVVQYF
TGTGCCAGCACCATCCCCGGCTCTGTGGTGCAGTACTTC